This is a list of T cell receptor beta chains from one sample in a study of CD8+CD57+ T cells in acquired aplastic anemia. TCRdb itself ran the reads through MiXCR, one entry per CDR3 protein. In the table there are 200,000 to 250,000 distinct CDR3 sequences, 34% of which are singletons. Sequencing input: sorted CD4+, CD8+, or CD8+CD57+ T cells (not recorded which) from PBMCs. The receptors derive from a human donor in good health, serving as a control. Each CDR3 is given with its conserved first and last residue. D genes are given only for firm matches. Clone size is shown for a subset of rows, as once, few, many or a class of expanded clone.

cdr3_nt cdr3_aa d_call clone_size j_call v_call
TGTGCCAGTAGTACCCCGCCGAGCGCTTCTCTTACTGGCTACACCTTC CASSTPPSASLTGYTF - many TRBJ1-2 TRBV19
TGCGCCAGCCATCAGGGGGGCTCCTACGAGCAGTACTTC CASHQGGSYEQYF - many TRBJ2-7 TRBV5-1
TGTGCCAGCTCACGTACAGCCTTCTACGAGCAGTACTTC CASSRTAFYEQYF - - TRBJ2-7 TRBV18
TGCGCCAGCAGCCGAGACCACAGACAGCTTAATGAAAAACTGTTTTTT CASSRDHRQLNEKLFF - - TRBJ1-4 TRBV5-1
TGTGCCATACGACCCGAGGGGGGTAGTCAGCCCCAGCATTTT CAIRPEGGSQPQHF - many TRBJ1-5 TRBV10-3
TGTGCCAGCGTAGGTCGGAACTATGGCTACACCTTC CASVGRNYGYTF - - TRBJ1-2 TRBV2
TGTGCCAGCAGCAATTTGCTGGGACGCAACACCATATATTTT CASSNLLGRNTIYF - many TRBJ1-3 TRBV11-2
TGTGCCAGCAGCCAAGATAGGTCTGGGCAGTACTTC CASSQDRSGQYF - - TRBJ2-7 TRBV9
TGTGCCAGCAGCTTAGTTTCGGGGCTTTCTAATTCACCCCTCCACTTT CASSLVSGLSNSPLHF - many TRBJ1-6 TRBV7-2
TGTGCCACCAGCACCGATAACAATGAGCAGTTCTTC CATSTDNNEQFF - - TRBJ2-1 TRBV15
TGTGCCAGCAGCTTACGACAGGGGGCCCTCTCCTACGAGCAGTACTTC CASSLRQGALSYEQYF TRBD1 many TRBJ2-7 TRBV11-2
TGCAGTGCTAGAGATTCGGGCCAGACAGATACGCAGTATTTT CSARDSGQTDTQYF - - TRBJ2-3 TRBV20-1
TGTGCCAGCAGTGAAGCGATGCTTTCTGGGCCCCCGCATTACTTC CASSEAMLSGPPHYF - - TRBJ2-5 TRBV6-1
TGCAGTGCTAGAGATTTCAGGCGAGACAATGAGCAGTTCTTC CSARDFRRDNEQFF - many TRBJ2-1 TRBV20-1
TGCAGTGCTAGATCCGGGACAGATGGAAGCTCCTATGGCTACACCTTC CSARSGTDGSSYGYTF TRBD1 many TRBJ1-2 TRBV20-1
TGTGCCAGCAGCCCGACGCCCAACAGGGATGAAGCTTTCTTT CASSPTPNRDEAFF - - TRBJ1-1 TRBV5-4
TGTGCCAGCAGCACCCCGAACACCGGGGAGCTGTTTTTT CASSTPNTGELFF - many TRBJ2-2 TRBV7-9
TGTGCCAGCAGCCCCCGGACAGGGTTTGGATCCGAGCAGTACTTC CASSPRTGFGSEQYF TRBD1 - TRBJ2-7 TRBV9
TGTGCCAGCAGCCGACAGGCAAACTCACCCCTCCACTTT CASSRQANSPLHF - many TRBJ1-6 TRBV6-5
TGCAGCGTGCCCGGGGTGGGTGAGACCCAGTACTTC CSVPGVGETQYF - - TRBJ2-5 TRBV29-1
TGTGCCAGCAGCCAAGACGAGGGCCGGGGCTACACCTTC CASSQDEGRGYTF - few TRBJ1-2 TRBV11-2
TGTGCCACCAGTTCTTGGAGGGCGAACACAGATACGCAGTATTTT CATSSWRANTDTQYF - - TRBJ2-3 TRBV24-1
TGTGCCAGCGGGCTAGCGGGAGAACGGTACGAGCAGTACTTC CASGLAGERYEQYF TRBD2 - TRBJ2-7 TRBV2
TGTGCCAGCAGTGACAGGAGCTCCTACAATGAGCAGTTCTTC CASSDRSSYNEQFF - - TRBJ2-1 TRBV25-1
TGTGCCAGCAGTTCCACGGGGCCGATCTCTGGAAACACCATATATTTT CASSSTGPISGNTIYF - - TRBJ1-3 TRBV10-3
TGTGCCAGCAGCTTGTCTTTAGCGGGAGTCGGCTACGAGCAGTACTTC CASSLSLAGVGYEQYF TRBD2 - TRBJ2-7 TRBV11-2
TGCGCCAGCAGCCTTCAGTCTCCTCAGAGTACAGATACGCAGTATTTT CASSLQSPQSTDTQYF - few TRBJ2-3 TRBV5-1
TGTGCCAGCAGTTACGACAGGGGAATGAACTATGGCTACACCTTC CASSYDRGMNYGYTF TRBD1 - TRBJ1-2 TRBV10-3
TGTGCCAGCAGTTACTCGACGGGTCCCTCGGGCACTGAAGCTTTCTTT CASSYSTGPSGTEAFF - - TRBJ1-1 TRBV6-5
TGTGCCAGCAAGGGAGACAGGGGAGCTGGCGAGCAGTACTTC CASKGDRGAGEQYF TRBD1 many TRBJ2-7 TRBV2
TGTGCCAGCAGCTTAGCCTGGGGAAGGGGGACGAACACTGAAGCTTTCTTT CASSLAWGRGTNTEAFF - - TRBJ1-1 TRBV11-1
TGTGCCAGCAGCTTAACTCGGCAGGTTCGCGAGCAGTACTTC CASSLTRQVREQYF - many TRBJ2-7 TRBV7-9
TGCAGCAGCCGGGGGGGGGACCCCGAGCAGTACTTC CSSRGGDPEQYF TRBD2 - TRBJ2-7 TRBV29-1
TGCGCCAGCACCAGATCAATTTGGGGCGACGTAAACAATGAGCAGTTCTTC CASTRSIWGDVNNEQFF - - TRBJ2-1 TRBV4-1
TGTGCCAGCAGTTACGCCGGGACTAGCATCTCCTACGAGCAGTACTTC CASSYAGTSISYEQYF TRBD2 - TRBJ2-7 TRBV6-5
TGTGCCAGCAGCCAAGCCCGGGGCGGGGGGGTACGAACAGATATGCAGTATTTT CASSQARGGGVRTDMQYF TRBD2 - TRBJ2-3 TRBV4-2
TGTGCCACCAGTGGAACCACAGATACGCAGTATTTT CATSGTTDTQYF - - TRBJ2-3 TRBV24-1
TGTGCCACCAGTGAACCCACTAGCGAGGAATACAATGAGCAGTTCTTC CATSEPTSEEYNEQFF TRBD2 many TRBJ2-1 TRBV24-1
TGTGCCAGCAGCTTTAACAAACCGGGACTAGCGTTTTCCTACGAGCAGTACTTC CASSFNKPGLAFSYEQYF TRBD2 few TRBJ2-7 TRBV11-2
TGTGCCAGCAGTTACGCAGGAGGGGCGGATCAGCCCCAGCATTTT CASSYAGGADQPQHF - many TRBJ1-5 TRBV6-6
TGCAGTGCTAGAGATCCGAAGCTTGCTGCTAATGAAAAACTGTTTTTT CSARDPKLAANEKLFF - few TRBJ1-4 TRBV20-1
TGTGCCAGCAGTGACGTCTCCCGGTGGGGACAGGGCTCCTATGGCTACACCTTC CASSDVSRWGQGSYGYTF TRBD1 many TRBJ1-2 TRBV2
TGCGCCAGCAGCTGGGGGACTCCCGAGTCGTCCGAGCAGTACTTC CASSWGTPESSEQYF - many TRBJ2-7 TRBV5-1
TGCGCCAGCCGGCTCGGGACCGGCTCCTACGAGCAGTACTTC CASRLGTGSYEQYF - - TRBJ2-7 TRBV10-2
TGCAGCGGCACAGGACCTAAACCCTACGAGCAGTACTTC CSGTGPKPYEQYF - - TRBJ2-7 TRBV29-1
TGCGCCAGCAGCCAAATGGGGAGCCACGAGCAGTACTTC CASSQMGSHEQYF - many TRBJ2-7 TRBV4-1
TGTGCCAGCAGCTTAGACCGCTCCGGGACGAAATATGGCTACACCTTC CASSLDRSGTKYGYTF - few TRBJ1-2 TRBV11-3
TGTGCCACCAGCTCCTACAATGAGCAGTTCTTC CATSSYNEQFF - - TRBJ2-1 TRBV24-1
TGTGCCAGCAGCTCCGCGGTAGGGGAGACGTACTTC CASSSAVGETYF - many TRBJ2-7 TRBV11-2
TGTGCCAGCAGCTTCTACGACACTCACATAGAGCAGTTCTTC CASSFYDTHIEQFF - - TRBJ2-1 TRBV11-3
TGTGCCAGCTCACCGCGGACAGAAGCGGGTGAGACCCAGTACTTC CASSPRTEAGETQYF - - TRBJ2-5 TRBV18
TGTGCCAGCAGTGAAGCGGCAGGACCGAACACTGAAGCTTTCTTT CASSEAAGPNTEAFF - - TRBJ1-1 TRBV2
TGCAGCGTTGATCCACCGGGACAGGGGTACTACATGAACACTGAAGCTTTCTTT CSVDPPGQGYYMNTEAFF TRBD1 - TRBJ1-1 TRBV29-1